One and the same sample provided the 11 T cell receptor beta chains below, sequenced in a study of vaccination and CD4 T cells after COVID-19. As for treatment: roughly 11-day PBMC culture with coronavirus spike peptide pools or control peptides (ViraFEST assay). Their antigens remain unidentified. An Oncomine TCR Beta short-read assay was used to sequence the DNA from cultured CD4+ T cells. TCRdb reprocessed the PCR reads via MiXCR and lists one record per CDR3 protein. The sample carries 15,000 to 20,000 distinct CDR3 sequences, about 60% recorded once. Specimen: CD4+ T cells from blood, cultured in vitro. These receptors originate from a human donor who had recovered from COVID-19.

This clonotype occurred once. V gene TRBV19 combines with J gene TRBJ1-5, with 9 bases matching TRBD1. The J segment lost 2 bases and the V segment lost 6 bases, leaving 17 bases of the junction unmatched. This CDR3 is built from 19 residues. Germline CDR1 reads LNHDA; CDR2 reads SQIVND (reference sequence). CDR3 region: CASSPYGTGIDRGNQPQHF. The CDR3, as DNA: TGTGCCAGTAGCCCGTATGGGACAGGGATAGATAGGGGCAATCAGCCCCAGCATTTT.

This clonotype came up a few times. The V gene is TRBV7-9, the J gene TRBJ1-2; 9 bases map to TRBD1. Per the germline V gene, CDR1 is SEHNR and CDR2 is FQNEAQ (reference sequence). Trimming removed 4 bases from V and 6 bases from J; junction bases left unmatched: 6. The CDR3 is made up of 14 amino acids. CDR3: CASSSLGDRDGYTF. CDR3 coding DNA: TGTGCCAGCAGCTCCCTTGGGGACAGGGATGGCTACACCTTC.

This chain links TRBV7-3 with TRBJ2-5, with a tentative D call TRBD1 (6 bases). Trimming pared 0 bases from V and 3 bases from J, leaving 11 bases between. The CDR3 runs 15 residues. Germline assignment: CDR1 SGHTA and CDR2 FQGTGA. The CDR3 reads CASSLTRTAKETQYF. The CDR3 DNA follows: TGTGCCAGCAGCTTAACTCGGACAGCTAAAGAGACCCAGTACTTC.

The chain recombines TRBV27 with TRBJ1-5; D unclear. Deletions cut 8 bases from V and 3 bases from J, with 20 bases between. The CDR3 length is 16 residues. Germline assignment: CDR1 MNHEY and CDR2 SMNVEV (reference sequence). The CDR3 loop is CASDPTRGRINQPQHF. For the CDR3, the DNA is TGTGCCAGCGATCCCACCCGTGGGAGGATCAATCAGCCCCAGCATTTT.

This clonotype was counted between two and nine times. The chain is built from TRBV6-1 and TRBJ2-1; possible D gene TRBD2, 6 bases. Germline V gene data show CDR1 as MNHNS and CDR2 as SASEGT. The CDR3 runs to 12 residues. Between the trimmed V and J ends, which lost 5 bases and 10 bases, there was a span of 12 bases. CDR3 residues: CASSIPAGEQFF. In DNA form, the CDR3 reads TGTGCCAGCAGTATACCTGCGGGGGAGCAGTTCTTC.

This clonotype was detected only a few times. The CDR3 reads CASSSQGDEKLFF. As DNA, the CDR3 is TGTGCCAGCAGCTCCCAGGGAGATGAAAAACTGTTTTTT. This sequence joins TRBV7-2 and TRBJ1-4; D is possibly TRBD1 (5 bases). The CDR3 extends over 13 amino acids. V lost 4 bases to trimming and J lost 6 bases, with 9 bases between them. Looked up from germline, CDR1 is SGHTA and CDR2 is FQGNSA.

This sequence joins TRBV24-1 and TRBJ2-2; 10 bases match TRBD1. Germline lookup yields CDR1 KGHDR and CDR2 SFDVKD. The CDR3 sequence is 17 residues long. V lost 3 bases, J lost 4 bases, and 7 bases stayed unmatched. CDR3 in DNA: TGTGCCACCAGTGATCCACTCGGGACAGGGGTCACCGGGGAGCTGTTTTTT. Translated: CATSDPLGTGVTGELFF.

The rearrangement joins TRBV7-9 to TRBJ2-3, with 9 nucleotides matching TRBD2. The CDR3 spans 16 residues. With 2 bases clipped from V and 7 bases from J, the junction kept 10 bases outside the gene matches. Germline assignment: CDR1 SEHNR and CDR2 FQNEAQ (reference sequence). The CDR3: CASSLRPSGDKNTQYF. The CDR3 nucleotides are TGTGCCAGCAGCTTACGGCCTAGCGGGGACAAAAATACGCAGTATTTT.

The rearrangement links TRBV12-3 or TRBV12-4 to TRBJ1-2; D unclear. Between the trimmed V and J ends, which lost 6 bases and 7 bases, there was a span of 9 bases. This CDR3 spans 11 amino acids. CDR3 in DNA: TGTGCCAGCAGAGAATACACTGGCTACACCTTC. Translated: CASREYTGYTF.

The chain carries TRBV7-9 and TRBJ1-5; 8 positions agree with TRBD1. V shed 3 bases, J shed 0 bases, and the junction held 7 bases outside the gene matches. The germline gives CDR1 SEHNR, CDR2 FQNEAQ (reference sequence). CDR3 length: 17 residues. CDR3 nucleotides: TGTGCCAGCAGCTTCGGGACAGGAGCATATAGCAATCAGCCCCAGCATTTT. Translating gives CASSFGTGAYSNQPQHF.

About this clonotype: Compared with germline, one end of the junction differs, possibly owing to a read error. The chain recombines TRBV6-2 or TRBV6-3 with TRBJ1-6; weak D call: TRBD1 (5 bases). The CDR3 runs 14 residues. Per the germline V gene, CDR1 is MNHEY and CDR2 is SVGEGT. CDR3 protein: CASSRTTENSPPHF. In DNA, the CDR3 is TGTGCCAGCAGTCGGACGACAGAGAATTCACCCCCCCACTTT.